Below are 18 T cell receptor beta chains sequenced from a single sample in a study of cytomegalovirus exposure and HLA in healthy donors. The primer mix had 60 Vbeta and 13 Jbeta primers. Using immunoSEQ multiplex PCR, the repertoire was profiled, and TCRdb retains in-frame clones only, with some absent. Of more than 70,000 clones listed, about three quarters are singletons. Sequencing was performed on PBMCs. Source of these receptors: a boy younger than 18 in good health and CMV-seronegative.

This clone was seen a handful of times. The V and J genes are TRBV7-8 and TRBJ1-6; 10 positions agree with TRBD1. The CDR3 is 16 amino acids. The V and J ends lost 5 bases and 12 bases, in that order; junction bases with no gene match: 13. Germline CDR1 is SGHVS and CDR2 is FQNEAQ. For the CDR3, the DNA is TGTGCCAGCAGCCCCCGGACAGGGGGAGGTAGAGAACCCCTCCACTTT. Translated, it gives CASSPRTGGGREPLHF.

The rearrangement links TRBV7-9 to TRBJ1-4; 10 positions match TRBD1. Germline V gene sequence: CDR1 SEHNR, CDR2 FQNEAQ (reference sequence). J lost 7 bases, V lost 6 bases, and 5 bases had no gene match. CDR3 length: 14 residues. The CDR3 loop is CASRQDRGSEKLFF. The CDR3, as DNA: TGTGCCAGCAGACAGGACAGGGGGTCTGAAAAACTGTTTTTT.

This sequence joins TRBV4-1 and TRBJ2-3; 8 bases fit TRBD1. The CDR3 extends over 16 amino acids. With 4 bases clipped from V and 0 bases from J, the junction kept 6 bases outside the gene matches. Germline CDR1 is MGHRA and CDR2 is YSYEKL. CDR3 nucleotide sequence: TGCGCCAGCAGCCGCTTACAGGGGGTTAGCACAGATACGCAGTATTTT. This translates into CASSRLQGVSTDTQYF.

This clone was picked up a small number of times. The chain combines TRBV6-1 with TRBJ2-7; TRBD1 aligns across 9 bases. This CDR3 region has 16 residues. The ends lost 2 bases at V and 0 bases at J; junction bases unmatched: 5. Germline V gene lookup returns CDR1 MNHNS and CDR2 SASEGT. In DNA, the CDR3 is TGTGCCAGCAGTGAATTTGGGACAGGGAGCTCCTACGAGCAGTACTTC. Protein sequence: CASSEFGTGSSYEQYF.

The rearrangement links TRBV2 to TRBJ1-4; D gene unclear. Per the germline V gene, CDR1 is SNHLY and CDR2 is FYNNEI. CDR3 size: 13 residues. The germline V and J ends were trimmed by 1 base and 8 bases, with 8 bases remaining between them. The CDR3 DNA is TGTGCCAGCAGTGAAGTGGGCAGGGAAAAACTGTTTTTT. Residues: CASSEVGREKLFF.

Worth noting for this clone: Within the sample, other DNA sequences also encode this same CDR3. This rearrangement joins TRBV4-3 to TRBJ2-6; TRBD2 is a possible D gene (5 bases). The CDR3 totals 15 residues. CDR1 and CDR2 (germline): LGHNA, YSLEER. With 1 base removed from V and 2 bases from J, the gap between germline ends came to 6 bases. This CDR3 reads CASSQGRAGANVLTF. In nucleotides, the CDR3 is TGCGCCAGCAGCCAAGGGCGGGCTGGGGCCAACGTCCTGACTTTC.

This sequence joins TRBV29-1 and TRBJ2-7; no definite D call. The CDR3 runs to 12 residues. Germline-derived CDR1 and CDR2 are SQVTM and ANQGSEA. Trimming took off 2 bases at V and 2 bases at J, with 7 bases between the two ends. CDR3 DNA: TGCAGCGTTGAAACAGCCACCTACGAGCAGTACTTC. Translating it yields CSVETATYEQYF.

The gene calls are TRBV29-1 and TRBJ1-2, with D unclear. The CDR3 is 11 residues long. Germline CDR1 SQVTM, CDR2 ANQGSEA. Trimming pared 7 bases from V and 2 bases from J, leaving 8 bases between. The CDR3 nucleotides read TGCAGCGGGCGGGAAAACTATGGCTACACCTTC. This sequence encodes CSGRENYGYTF. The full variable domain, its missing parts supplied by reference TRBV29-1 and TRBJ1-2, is SAVISQKPSRDICQRGTSLTIQCQVDSQVTMMFWYRQQPGQSLTLIATANQGSEATYESGFVIDKFPISRPNLTFSTLTVSNMSPEDSSIYLCSGRENYGYTFGSGTRLTVV.

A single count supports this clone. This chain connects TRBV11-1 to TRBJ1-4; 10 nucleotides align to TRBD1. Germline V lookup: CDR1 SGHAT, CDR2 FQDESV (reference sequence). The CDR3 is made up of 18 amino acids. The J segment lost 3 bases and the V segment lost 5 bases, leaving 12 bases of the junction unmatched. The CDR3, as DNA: TGTGCCAGCAGCCTCCGTCCCGGGACAGGGGCCCCTAATGAAAAACTGTTTTTT. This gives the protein CASSLRPGTGAPNEKLFF.

In DNA form, the CDR3 reads TGTGCCAGCAGTGGGGGCTCAGATCAGCCCCAGCATTTT. It translates to CASSGGSDQPQHF. This sequence joins TRBV27 and TRBJ1-5; possibly TRBD1 for D (6 bases). Trimming removed 5 bases from V and 5 bases from J, with 10 bases in between. The CDR3 covers 13 residues. Germline V gene data show CDR1 as MNHEY and CDR2 as SMNVEV (reference sequence).

CDR3 in amino acids: CASSVESSNQPQHF. CDR3 coding DNA: TGTGCCAGCAGTGTTGAGTCCTCCAATCAGCCCCAGCATTTT. The V and J genes are TRBV2 and TRBJ1-5; no clear D. Trimming pared 4 bases from V and 3 bases from J, leaving 10 bases between. This CDR3 is 14 amino acids long. Germline CDR1 and CDR2: SNHLY and FYNNEI.

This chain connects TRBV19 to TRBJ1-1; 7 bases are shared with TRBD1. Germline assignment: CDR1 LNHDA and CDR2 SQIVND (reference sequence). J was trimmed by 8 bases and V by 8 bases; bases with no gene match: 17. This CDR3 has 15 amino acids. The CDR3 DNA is TGTGCCAGTTTCCCATACAGGGGACCTCGGGGGGAAGCTTTCTTT. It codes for CASFPYRGPRGEAFF.

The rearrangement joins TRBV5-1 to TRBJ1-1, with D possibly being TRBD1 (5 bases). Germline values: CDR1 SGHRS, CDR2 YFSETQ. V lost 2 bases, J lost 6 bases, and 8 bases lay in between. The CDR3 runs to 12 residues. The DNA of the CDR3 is TGCGCCAGCAGCTTAGGGGTCGCTGAAGCTTTCTTT. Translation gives CASSLGVAEAFF.

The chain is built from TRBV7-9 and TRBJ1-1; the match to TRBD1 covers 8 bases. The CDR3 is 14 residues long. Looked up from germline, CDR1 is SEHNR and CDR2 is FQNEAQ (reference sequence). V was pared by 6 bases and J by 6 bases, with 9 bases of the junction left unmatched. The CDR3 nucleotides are TGTGCCAGCAGTCAACCGGGACAGGTGCCTGAAGCTTTCTTT. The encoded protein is CASSQPGQVPEAFF.

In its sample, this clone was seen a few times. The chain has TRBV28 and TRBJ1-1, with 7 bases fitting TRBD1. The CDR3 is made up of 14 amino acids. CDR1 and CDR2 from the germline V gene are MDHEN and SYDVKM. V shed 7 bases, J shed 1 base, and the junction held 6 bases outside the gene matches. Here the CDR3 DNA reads TGTGCCAGCAATTACAGGGGAGGGAACACTGAAGCTTTCTTT. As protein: CASNYRGGNTEAFF.

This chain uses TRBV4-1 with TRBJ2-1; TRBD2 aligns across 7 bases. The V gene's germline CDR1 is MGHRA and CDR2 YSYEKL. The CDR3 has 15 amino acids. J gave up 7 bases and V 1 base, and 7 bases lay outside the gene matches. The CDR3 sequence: CASSQVAGEVNEQFF. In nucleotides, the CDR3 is TGCGCCAGCAGCCAAGTGGCGGGAGAGGTGAATGAGCAGTTCTTC.

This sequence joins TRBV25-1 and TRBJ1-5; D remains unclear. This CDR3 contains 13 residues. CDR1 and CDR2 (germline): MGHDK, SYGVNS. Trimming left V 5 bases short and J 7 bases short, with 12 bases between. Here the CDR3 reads CASSLGRGQPQHF. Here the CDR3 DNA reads TGTGCCAGCAGTCTGGGGAGAGGGCAGCCCCAGCATTTT.

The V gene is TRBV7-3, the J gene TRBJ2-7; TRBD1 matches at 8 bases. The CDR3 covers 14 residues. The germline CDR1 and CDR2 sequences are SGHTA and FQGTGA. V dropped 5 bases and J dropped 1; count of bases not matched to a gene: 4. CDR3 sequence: CASSIGQGSYEQYF. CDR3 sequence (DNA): TGTGCCAGCAGCATCGGACAGGGTTCCTACGAGCAGTACTTC.